What follows is one T cell receptor beta chain and its context. This specimen belongs to a study of shared clonotypes between healthy human individuals. Repertoires were generated with immunoSEQ multiplex PCR, while TCRdb's copy carries only in-frame clones and drops some. Counted here are 500,000 to 650,000 clones, around 78% occurring once; the ten biggest clones make up approximately 12%. Material for sequencing was PBMCs. This clonotype was obtained from a woman in her thirties or forties in good health. Some clones in this sample may be carry-over from other donors' samples.

This CDR3 is CSVMLGTGVLDGYTF. The CDR3 DNA is TGCAGCGTTATGCTCGGGACAGGGGTTTTGGATGGCTACACCTTC. The V call is TRBV29-1, the J call TRBJ1-2, with TRBD1 identical over 10 bases. Germline lookup yields CDR1 SQVTM and CDR2 ANQGSEA. CDR3 length: 15 amino acids. After removal of 5 bases from V and 6 bases from J, the junction contained 12 bases not matched to a gene. The entire variable domain, with the rest obtained from reference TRBV29-1 and TRBJ1-2, is as follows: SAVISQKPSRDICQRGTSLTIQCQVDSQVTMMFWYRQQPGQSLTLIATANQGSEATYESGFVIDKFPISRPNLTFSTLTVSNMSPEDSSIYLCSVMLGTGVLDGYTFGSGTRLTVV.